This is a list of T cell receptor beta chains from one sample in a study of cytomegalovirus exposure and HLA in healthy donors. Here immunoSEQ multiplex PCR was the method, and the copy in TCRdb shows in-frame clones only, minus some. The sample has fewer than 250,000 clones. Sequencing was done on a sample of PBMCs. The receptors were gathered from a woman between 25 and 40 years old in good health and CMV-seropositive. The CDR3 runs from the conserved cysteine through the conserved F or W. D genes are given only for firm matches.

. TRBV7-5 CVRSFDRAGDTNYGYTF
. TRBV14 CASNERLYNEQFF
. TRBV6-1 CASSVHSLSNQPQHF
TRBD1 TRBV19 CASSIRTGDLGYEQYF
. TRBV2 CASSVAGSYGYTF
. TRBV2 CASSRSYEQYF
TRBD1 TRBV29-1 CSAWTGGSYEQYF
. TRBV19 CATSLGKTSTDTQYF
TRBD1 TRBV2 CASSDRTGGAFTEAFF
TRBD1 TRBV6-5 CASSPGTGGNNEQFF
. TRBV6-6 CASSSLETNYGYTF
. TRBV7-2 CASSLSHGNEQFF
TRBD1 TRBV7-2 CASSLGQGYTGELFF
TRBD2 TRBV20-1 CSPGGGYEQYF
. TRBV6-1 CASSTQVLGGYGYTF
TRBD2 TRBV6-5 CASSASGGSYNEQFF
TRBD1 TRBV5-1 CASSPDRGDTGELFF
. TRBV19 CASTETDRRYQPQHF
. TRBV5-4 CASSLVGQLHEAFF
. TRBV19 CASSIRAGTSTSKYF
TRBD2 TRBV19 CASSMAGGTLNNEQFF
TRBD1 TRBV5-1 CASSKTRDRGLETQYF
TRBD1 TRBV30 CAWTGTVLSGYTF
TRBD1 TRBV5-1 CASSKRQGSGNTIYF
. TRBV25-1 CASSESRQLQETQYF
. TRBV10-1 CASSEEPGSTEAFF
TRBD1 TRBV19 CASTPKAGQGNQPQHF
. TRBV28 CASSSLNTGLGNTIYF
TRBD1 TRBV28 CASSLTGQGIQGAEAFF
. TRBV6-1 CASSFLTGLDQPQHF
. TRBV6-6 CASSYPPEAFF
. TRBV7-8 CASSPTIAYEQFF
. TRBV5-8 CASSRTFTNEKLFF
. TRBV7-2 CASSLLGSEQFF
. TRBV2 CASSGTVTYEKLFF
. TRBV6-1 CASSELATDTQYF
. TRBV18 CASSQGYNEQFF
TRBD2 TRBV7-9 CASSLRLAGGSNEQFF
TRBD1 TRBV7-2 CASSFGTGNYEQYF
. TRBV19 CASSRRPQGDTQYF
. TRBV5-1 CASTREWSTEAFF
TRBD2 TRBV5-1 CASSSAGLAGVKNIQYF
TRBD1 TRBV5-4 CASRLAVGQVNSPLHF
. TRBV28 CASSGVLGLAGRDTGELFF
. TRBV19 CASSIHGGTVLFGETQYF
TRBD2 TRBV10-1 CASRRTSGGEQFF
. TRBV11-1 CASSLSGRGTEAFF
TRBD1 TRBV15 CATSRDPGTGLYGYTF
. TRBV5-1 CASKVLENTGELFF
. TRBV29-1 CSVELSSTDTQYF
. TRBV6-1 CASSGTDYNSPLHF
TRBD2 TRBV10-3 CAITPAGNYEQYF
. TRBV5-6 CASSLWREQYF